Below, 5 T cell receptor beta chains from the same sample are listed, as sequenced in a study of vaccination effects on CD4 cells after COVID-19. The antigens these receptors bind are not known. ViraFEST used viral peptide pools to expand antigen-specific CD4+ T cells before sequencing. On roughly day 10 of culture, CD4+ T cells were separated out. Vaccination of participants consisted of two doses of either the BNT162b2 or mRNA-1273 vaccine. Sequenced by immunoSEQ multiplex PCR; TCRdb stores in-frame clones only, minus some. The sample comprises tens of thousands of clones, approximately 71% of which are singletons, and roughly 10% rests with the top ten. Sequencing was performed on CD4+ T cells from PBMCs cultured with HCoV-NL63 spike peptides, taken after COVID-19 vaccination. All receptors come from a human donor who received a COVID-19 vaccine.

The chain employs TRBV7-2 and TRBJ1-2; D is uncertain. This CDR3 has 13 residues. With 4 bases removed from V and 3 bases from J, the gap between germline ends came to 9 bases. CDR1 and CDR2 (germline): SGHTA, FQGNSA. DNA of the CDR3: TGTGCCAGCAGCTCCACAGTTTACTATGGCTACACCTTC. This encodes CASSSTVYYGYTF.

The V call is TRBV5-4, the J call TRBJ1-2; possibly TRBD1 for D (6 bases). This CDR3 is 18 amino acids long. Germline V gives CDR1 SGHNT, CDR2 YYREEE (reference sequence). Trimming pared 3 bases from V and 0 bases from J, leaving 21 bases between. DNA for the CDR3: TGTGCCAGCAGCTCAGGGTACAGGGCGGGAAGTCCTAACTATGGCTACACCTTC. Protein sequence: CASSSGYRAGSPNYGYTF.

V usage is TRBV3-1 (or the pseudogene TRBV3-2) and J usage is TRBJ2-7; 9 bases line up with TRBD1. In germline, CDR1 is LGHDT, CDR2 YNNKEL (reference sequence). The V and J ends lost 2 bases and 6 bases, in that order; junction bases with no gene match: 2. CDR3 length: 13 amino acids. CDR3 bases: TGTGCCAGCAGCCAAATGACAGGGGGCGAGCAGTACTTC. This translates into CASSQMTGGEQYF.

The chain joins TRBV2 to TRBJ1-1; D is uncertain. Trimming stripped 5 bases from V and 1 base from J, with 11 bases between. The CDR3 contains 14 residues. Germline CDR1 SNHLY, CDR2 FYNNEI. Here the CDR3 DNA reads TGTGCCAGCAGTCCGGTGAACACGAACACTGAAGCTTTCTTT. It specifies CASSPVNTNTEAFF.

CDR3: CASSQNVGTTYEQYF. The CDR3 nucleotides are TGTGCCAGCAGCCAAAACGTTGGGACCACCTACGAGCAGTACTTC. The chain links TRBV7-8 to TRBJ2-7; D may be TRBD1 or TRBD2 (5 bases each). The length of the CDR3 is 15 residues. Germline-derived CDR1 and CDR2 are SGHVS and FQNEAQ. V lost 5 bases to trimming and J lost 2 bases, with 16 bases between them.